What follows are 13 T cell receptor beta chains derived from one specimen sequenced in a study of T cell repertoires in cytomegalovirus infection (dated by TCRdb to the late 2010s). Taken with the paper, the label for treatment or condition translates to: in vitro stimulation with specific CMV peptide epitopes to enrich CMV-specific T cells. The data were produced on an Illumina HiSeq 1500. In-frame beta chains were kept once TCRdb had trimmed the public reads at Q25 with fastp and called clones with MiXCR. Merged by CDR3 protein, the rows form single entries marked with the most common genes and DNA. This sample has over 100,000 distinct CDR3 sequences in its table, and about 28% of those were observed once. Around 80% of the sample lies in the top ten. These receptors' targets are unknown. The material was CD8+ T cells from cultured PBMCs, obtained from culture after CMV antigen stimulation. All receptors come from a human donor in good health (CMV status not recorded). Some clones in this sample may be carry-over from other donors' samples.

The chain combines TRBV4-1 with TRBJ2-1, with D perhaps assigned TRBD1 or TRBD2 (5 bases each). The V end lost 1 base, the J end lost 8 bases, and 12 bases lay between the germline ends. The CDR3 is made up of 14 amino acids. CDR1 and CDR2 (germline): MGHRA, YSYEKL. The CDR3 region has the DNA TGCGCCAGCAGCCAAGCCCCTGAGGGGTATGAGCAGTTCTTC. Protein product: CASSQAPEGYEQFF.

The chain carries TRBV9 and TRBJ2-7; D remains ambiguous. This CDR3 comprises 15 residues. The V gene lost 0 bases and the J gene lost 2 bases, with 12 bases spanning the gap. Germline V lookup: CDR1 SGDLS, CDR2 YYNGEE. CDR3 DNA sequence: TGTGCCAGCAGCGTAGGAAGGGAATACGCCTACGAGCAGTACTTC. Residues: CASSVGREYAYEQYF.

This clonotype appeared a few times. The V call is TRBV28, the J call TRBJ2-3; D might be TRBD1 (5 bases). Germline CDR1 MDHEN, CDR2 SYDVKM. There are 15 residues in the CDR3. Trimming stripped 2 bases from V and 4 bases from J, with 13 bases between. The CDR3, as DNA: TGTGCCAGCAGTTTAGGGCAGGGTGTCGCAGATACGCAGTATTTT. It translates to CASSLGQGVADTQYF.

This clonotype has a single count. The chain couples TRBV19 to TRBJ2-1; D uncertain. Germline assignment: CDR1 LNHDA and CDR2 SQIVND (reference sequence). V lost 0 bases and J 6 bases, leaving 6 bases between the germline ends. The CDR3 loop spans 13 amino acids. CDR3 protein: CASSIDGSNEQFF. The CDR3 bases are TGTGCCAGTAGTATAGACGGAAGCAATGAGCAGTTCTTC. Filled out from reference TRBV19 and TRBJ2-1, the complete variable domain reads DGGITQSPKYLFRKEGQNVTLSCEQNLNHDAMYWYRQDPGQGLRLIYYSQIVNDFQKGDIAEGYSVSREKKESFPLTVTSAQKNPTAFYLCASSIDGSNEQFFGPGTRLTVL.

This chain links TRBV19 with TRBJ2-1; 14 bases are shared with TRBD2. This CDR3 has 13 residues. J lost 8 bases, V lost 8 bases, and 2 bases had no gene match. Looked up from germline, CDR1 is LNHDA and CDR2 is SQIVND (reference sequence). The CDR3 DNA reads as TGTGCCAGTGGACTAGCGGGGGGCTATGAGCAGTTCTTC. This encodes CASGLAGGYEQFF. Full variable domain (missing parts from reference TRBV19 and TRBJ2-1): DGGITQSPKYLFRKEGQNVTLSCEQNLNHDAMYWYRQDPGQGLRLIYYSQIVNDFQKGDIAEGYSVSREKKESFPLTVTSAQKNPTAFYLCASGLAGGYEQFFGPGTRLTVL.

The chain couples TRBV5-6 to TRBJ2-5, with 8 bases aligning to TRBD2. J lost 5 bases, V lost 4 bases, and 4 bases had no gene match. Germline V gene lookup returns CDR1 SGHDT and CDR2 YYEEEE. The CDR3 sequence is 13 residues long. The CDR3 DNA is TGTGCCAGCAGCCTCGGGGGGGTTGAGACCCAGTACTTC. Translating it yields CASSLGGVETQYF. Filled out from reference TRBV5-6 and TRBJ2-5, the complete variable domain reads DAGVTQSPTHLIKTRGQQVTLRCSPKSGHDTVSWYQQALGQGPQFIFQYYEEEERQRGNFPDRFSGHQFPNYSSELNVNALLLGDSALYLCASSLGGVETQYFGPGTRLLVL.

The sample holds many counts of this clonotype. The chain recombines TRBV7-6 with TRBJ2-3, with D possibly being TRBD1 or TRBD2 (6 bases each). The CDR3 loop spans 14 amino acids. The V gene's germline CDR1 is SGHVS and CDR2 FNYEAQ. V lost 1 base and J lost 6, with 11 bases in between. The CDR3 bases are TGTGCCAGCAGCTTAGGCGTAGGGGGGGATACGCAGTATTTT. It yields the protein CASSLGVGGDTQYF.

This clonotype was counted between two and nine times. The chain links TRBV7-6 to TRBJ1-6, with D unclear. This CDR3 spans 11 amino acids. Trimming took off 3 bases at V and 7 bases at J, with 1 base between the two ends. The V gene's germline CDR1 is SGHVS and CDR2 FNYEAQ. CDR3 in amino acids: CASSLNSPLHF. The DNA of the CDR3 is TGTGCCAGCAGCTTGAATTCACCCCTCCACTTT.

The J gene is TRBJ1-2, the V gene TRBV4-1, with 8 bases that match TRBD1. This CDR3 has 13 residues. CDR1 is MGHRA, CDR2 YSYEKL, per germline. Trimming at V came to 3 bases and at J to 3 bases, leaving 0 bases not matched to a gene. The CDR3 protein is CASSQDRDYGYTF. CDR3 nucleotide sequence: TGCGCCAGCAGCCAGGACAGGGACTATGGCTACACCTTC.

The rearrangement uses TRBV27 and TRBJ2-1; D tentatively reads TRBD1 or TRBD2 (6 bases each). The V end lost 2 bases, the J end lost 6 bases, and 14 bases lay between the germline ends. There are 15 residues in the CDR3. Germline V gene data show CDR1 as MNHEY and CDR2 as SMNVEV (reference sequence). The CDR3 region has the DNA TGTGCCAGCAGTTTAACGGGGGACAACCTCAATGAGCAGTTCTTC. The encoded protein is CASSLTGDNLNEQFF.

The chain links TRBV12-3 or TRBV12-4 to TRBJ1-1; no firm D call. The V end was cut by 2 bases, the J end by 6 bases, with 4 bases between. This CDR3 spans 11 amino acids. The CDR3 DNA reads as TGTGCCAGCAGTTTACAAGCTGAAGCTTTCTTT. This codes for CASSLQAEAFF.

With regard to this clonotype: A read error is possible here, since a much larger clone lies one base away. The CDR3 here is CASSPWTGKTDTQFF. For the CDR3, the DNA is TGTGCCAGCAGCCCTTGGACAGGGAAGACAGATACGCAGTTTTTT. The chain uses TRBV7-6 and TRBJ2-3, with 8 bases fitting TRBD1. The CDR3 is 15 residues long. Germline CDR1 and CDR2: SGHVS and FNYEAQ.

The chain employs TRBV4-1 and TRBJ2-4; no clear D. The ends were cut back, 0 bases at V and 7 bases at J, with 7 bases in the middle. Germline V CDR1 and CDR2: MGHRA, YSYEKL. The CDR3 has 13 residues. Here the CDR3 reads CASSQDYGNIQYF. The CDR3 DNA sequence: TGCGCCAGCAGCCAAGATTATGGGAACATTCAGTACTTC.